These 23 T cell receptor beta chains came from one sample sequenced in a study of blood T cells in healthy people across ages. PCR was performed a second time for about 7 to 11 cycles using a sample-barcoded 5' primer and a J-beta primer mix. TCRdb processed the 5' RACE reads anew with MiXCR; each CDR3 protein has one entry. Of approximately 900,000 distinct CDR3 sequences listed, roughly 50% are singletons. The sequencing input was blood. The origin of the receptors is a man in his thirties or forties in good health.

This chain uses TRBV5-1 with TRBJ2-4, with no clear D. The end of the DNA fits TRBJ2-7 better, so the J call may be wrong. Germline values: CDR1 SGHRS, CDR2 YFSETQ. This CDR3 contains 14 residues. Here the CDR3 DNA reads TGCGCCAGCAGCTTGGAACAGAAACCCTACGAGCAGTACTTC. Its protein product is CASSLEQKPYEQYF.

The genes are TRBV29-1 and TRBJ2-3, with D maybe TRBD2 (6 bases). V was trimmed by 6 bases and J by 3 bases, leaving 16 bases between them. Germline loops: CDR1 SQVTM, CDR2 ANQGSEA. This CDR3 region has 14 residues. The CDR3 loop is CSVVFIGGTDTQYF. The DNA of the CDR3 is TGCAGCGTAGTCTTTATCGGGGGAACAGATACGCAGTATTTT.

This clonotype came up a few times. The chain is built from TRBV27 and TRBJ2-5, with D perhaps given as TRBD1 or TRBD2 (5 bases each). With 0 bases removed from V and 4 bases from J, the gap between germline ends came to 18 bases. Per germline, CDR1 MNHEY and CDR2 SMNVEV (reference sequence). This CDR3 contains 17 residues. CDR3 bases: TGTGCCAGCAGTTTATCGGCAGCAGGGCTAGGAGGAGAGACCCAGTACTTC. As protein: CASSLSAAGLGGETQYF.

The chain couples TRBV20-1 to TRBJ2-5, with TRBD2 identical over 10 bases. This CDR3 region has 14 residues. Germline V gene lookup returns CDR1 DFQATT and CDR2 SNEGSKA (reference sequence). With V trimmed by 6 bases and J by 1 base, 5 bases remained unmatched. The DNA for the CDR3 is TGCAGTGCCCCTAGCGGGGGCCTCCAAGAGACCCAGTACTTC. Protein sequence: CSAPSGGLQETQYF.

This clonotype turned up a few times. The chain joins TRBV4-2 to TRBJ1-2, with TRBD1 matching 11 bases. Germline CDR1 reads LGHNA; CDR2 reads YNFKEQ. The V segment lost 4 bases and the J segment 2 bases; nucleotides outside the gene matches: 9. The CDR3 covers 17 residues. CDR3 sequence reads: CASSPWTGGSENYGYTF. CDR3 DNA: TGTGCCAGCAGCCCATGGACAGGGGGCAGCGAGAACTATGGCTACACCTTC.

V gene TRBV5-1 combines with J gene TRBJ1-2, with D possibly matching TRBD1 (5 bases). V dropped 2 bases and J dropped 6 bases, with 11 bases sitting between them. CDR1 and CDR2 (germline): SGHRS, YFSETQ. The CDR3 has 13 amino acids. CDR3 region: CASSLLDSNGYTF. The DNA of the CDR3 is TGCGCCAGCAGCTTACTCGACAGCAATGGCTACACCTTC.

This clonotype was seen repeatedly, ten times or more. This chain links TRBV6-2 or TRBV6-3 with TRBJ2-7; the D gene is possibly TRBD1 (6 bases). Trimming pared 6 bases from V and 3 bases from J, leaving 12 bases between. The CDR3 sequence is 13 residues long. The germline gives CDR1 MNHEY, CDR2 SVGEGT. Here the CDR3 DNA reads TGTGCCAGCAGCCTAGACAGGAACTACGAGCAGTACTTC. Protein product: CASSLDRNYEQYF.

The rearrangement joins TRBV4-3 to TRBJ2-3; 10 nucleotides line up with TRBD2. The V gene's germline CDR1 is LGHNA and CDR2 YSLEER. Unmatched junction bases numbered 8, after V lost 0 bases and J lost 2 bases. The CDR3 contains 18 residues. Here the CDR3 DNA reads TGCGCCAGCAGCCAAGATCTGGCCAGCGGGGGGGCCACAGATACGCAGTATTTT. Protein: CASSQDLASGGATDTQYF.

This clonotype was picked up a small number of times. The chain couples TRBV9 to TRBJ2-5; a possible D gene is TRBD1 (5 bases). V gave up 4 bases and J gave up 11 bases, with 12 bases separating them. The CDR3 spans 11 residues. Germline CDR1 is SGDLS and CDR2 is YYNGEE. The CDR3 loop reads CASSFDREQYF. The CDR3 nucleotides are TGTGCCAGCAGCTTTGACAGAGAGCAGTACTTC.

The rearrangement joins TRBV5-4 to TRBJ2-1; 10 nucleotides match TRBD2. From germline, CDR1 is SGHNT and CDR2 YYREEE (reference sequence). The CDR3 has 15 amino acids. Losses at the gene ends were 4 bases for V and 8 bases for J; bases not matched to a gene: 9. The CDR3 region has the DNA TGTGCCAGCAGCCCGGGACTAGCGAGGTTTGATGAGCAGTTCTTC. Its translation is CASSPGLARFDEQFF.

As regards this clonotype: Its ends do not fully match the called genes, so a read error is possible. V gene TRBV27 combines with J gene TRBJ2-1, with 11 bases matching TRBD2. Germline assignment: CDR1 MNHEY and CDR2 SMNVEV (reference sequence). The CDR3 spans 16 residues. The CDR3 loop is CASKRLAGNGQNEQFF. CDR3 nucleotide sequence: TGTGCTAGCAAACGACTAGCGGGGAATGGCCAGAATGAGCAGTTCTTC.

V usage is TRBV20-1 and J usage is TRBJ1-5; 10 bases map to TRBD1. The germline CDR1 and CDR2 sequences are DFQATT and SNEGSKA (reference sequence). The CDR3 has 17 amino acids. The junction had 11 bases not matched to a gene; V was cut back by 5 bases and J by 1 base. The chain's CDR3 is CSAGRQGAWGSNQPQHF. CDR3 coding DNA: TGCAGTGCTGGAAGACAGGGGGCATGGGGAAGCAATCAGCCCCAGCATTTT.

As for this clonotype: Compared with germline, one end of the junction differs, possibly owing to a read error. The V call is TRBV7-2, the J call TRBJ1-6; no clear D gene. The CDR3 extends over 13 amino acids. Per germline, CDR1 SGHTA and CDR2 FQGNSA. CDR3 DNA: TGTGCCAGCAGCCGAGAGACGGGCTCACCCCCCCACTTT. Its protein is CASSRETGSPPHF.

This rearrangement joins TRBV20-1 to TRBJ2-1, with D unresolved. The CDR3 is made up of 12 amino acids. Germline V gene data show CDR1 as DFQATT and CDR2 as SNEGSKA (reference sequence). The V gene lost 3 bases and the J gene lost 6 bases, with 9 bases spanning the gap. This CDR3 is CSASVGLNEQFF. In DNA, the CDR3 is TGCAGTGCTAGTGTCGGCCTCAATGAGCAGTTCTTC.

The chain combines TRBV11-1 with TRBJ2-7; D may be TRBD2 (5 bases). The J call may not be correct, given that the DNA end is closer to TRBJ2-5. The germline V gene encodes CDR1 SGHAT and CDR2 FQDESV (reference sequence). The CDR3 runs to 14 residues. For the CDR3, the DNA is TGTGCCAGCAGCTTAGAAGACTATCAAGAGACCCAGTACTTC. It is translated as CASSLEDYQETQYF.

This CDR3 reads CASSRGGTGYGYTF. CDR3 coding DNA: TGTGCCAGCAGCCGAGGAGGGACGGGCTATGGCTACACCTTC. The rearrangement joins TRBV27 to TRBJ1-2; TRBD1 might be the D (5 bases). Looked up from germline, CDR1 is MNHEY and CDR2 is SMNVEV (reference sequence). V dropped 6 bases and J dropped 4 bases, with 15 bases sitting between them. The CDR3 covers 14 residues.

The V call is TRBV28, the J call TRBJ2-7; TRBD2 matches 11 bases. The J segment lost 4 bases and the V segment lost 1 base, leaving 9 bases of the junction unmatched. The germline V gene encodes CDR1 MDHEN and CDR2 SYDVKM. The CDR3 covers 17 residues. The DNA for the CDR3 is TGTGCCAGCAGTTTATTTACTAGCGGGGGTCTAACGTACGAGCAGTACTTC. Translating it yields CASSLFTSGGLTYEQYF.

The rearrangement uses TRBV10-3 and TRBJ1-4, with D possibly being TRBD1 (5 bases). The CDR3 length is 14 residues. V was trimmed by 4 bases and J by 4 bases, leaving 10 bases between them. The germline CDR1 and CDR2 sequences are ENHRY and SYGVKD. This CDR3 is CAISGDSDNEKLFF. In DNA, the CDR3 is TGTGCCATCAGTGGTGACAGCGATAATGAAAAACTGTTTTTT.

Comment on this clonotype: A much more abundant neighbour one base away suggests this may be a read error. V gene TRBV5-1 combines with J gene TRBJ2-1; tentatively, D is TRBD2 (6 bases). Between the trimmed V and J ends, which lost 4 bases and 13 bases, there was a span of 24 bases. CDR3 size: 15 residues. The germline gives CDR1 SGHRS, CDR2 YFSETQ. The CDR3 region has the DNA TGCGCCAGCAGCCTTGAAGGGACTCCTGAGGCGATCCAGTTCTTC. As protein: CASSLEGTPEAIQFF.

The gene calls are TRBV14 and TRBJ2-1, with 7 nucleotides matching TRBD2. This CDR3 contains 15 residues. V trimming: 4 bases; J trimming: 6 bases; junction bases outside the gene matches: 9. Germline V CDR1 and CDR2: SGHDN, FVKESK. The CDR3 is CASSLGLVISNEQFF. As DNA, the CDR3 is TGTGCCAGCAGCCTCGGACTAGTTATCTCCAATGAGCAGTTCTTC.

The rearrangement links TRBV10-3 to TRBJ2-3, with 8 positions matching TRBD2. CDR3 size: 15 residues. Trimming at V came to 6 bases and at J to 0 bases, leaving 5 bases not matched to a gene. CDR1 is ENHRY and CDR2 is SYGVKD in the germline V gene. The CDR3 here is CAISRLATSTDTQYF. As DNA, the CDR3 is TGTGCCATCAGCCGACTAGCGACTAGCACAGATACGCAGTATTTT.

This clonotype was recorded a few times. The chain combines TRBV7-2 with TRBJ2-7; D is undetermined. Germline values: CDR1 SGHTA, CDR2 FQGNSA. Trimming removed 3 bases from V and 3 bases from J, with 15 bases in between. The CDR3 is 15 amino acids. The DNA of the CDR3 is TGTGCCAGCAGCTTCTTCTTGGGAAAAGGCTACGAGCAGTACTTC. Translated: CASSFFLGKGYEQYF.

This clonotype was seen a handful of times. The V gene is TRBV12-3 or TRBV12-4, the J gene TRBJ2-7; weak D call: TRBD2 (5 bases). The CDR3 spans 14 residues. The V gene lost 5 bases and the J gene lost 3 bases, with 14 bases spanning the gap. This CDR3 is CASSPSRGGYEQYF. CDR3 DNA: TGTGCCAGCAGTCCAAGTCGGGGTGGCTACGAGCAGTACTTC.